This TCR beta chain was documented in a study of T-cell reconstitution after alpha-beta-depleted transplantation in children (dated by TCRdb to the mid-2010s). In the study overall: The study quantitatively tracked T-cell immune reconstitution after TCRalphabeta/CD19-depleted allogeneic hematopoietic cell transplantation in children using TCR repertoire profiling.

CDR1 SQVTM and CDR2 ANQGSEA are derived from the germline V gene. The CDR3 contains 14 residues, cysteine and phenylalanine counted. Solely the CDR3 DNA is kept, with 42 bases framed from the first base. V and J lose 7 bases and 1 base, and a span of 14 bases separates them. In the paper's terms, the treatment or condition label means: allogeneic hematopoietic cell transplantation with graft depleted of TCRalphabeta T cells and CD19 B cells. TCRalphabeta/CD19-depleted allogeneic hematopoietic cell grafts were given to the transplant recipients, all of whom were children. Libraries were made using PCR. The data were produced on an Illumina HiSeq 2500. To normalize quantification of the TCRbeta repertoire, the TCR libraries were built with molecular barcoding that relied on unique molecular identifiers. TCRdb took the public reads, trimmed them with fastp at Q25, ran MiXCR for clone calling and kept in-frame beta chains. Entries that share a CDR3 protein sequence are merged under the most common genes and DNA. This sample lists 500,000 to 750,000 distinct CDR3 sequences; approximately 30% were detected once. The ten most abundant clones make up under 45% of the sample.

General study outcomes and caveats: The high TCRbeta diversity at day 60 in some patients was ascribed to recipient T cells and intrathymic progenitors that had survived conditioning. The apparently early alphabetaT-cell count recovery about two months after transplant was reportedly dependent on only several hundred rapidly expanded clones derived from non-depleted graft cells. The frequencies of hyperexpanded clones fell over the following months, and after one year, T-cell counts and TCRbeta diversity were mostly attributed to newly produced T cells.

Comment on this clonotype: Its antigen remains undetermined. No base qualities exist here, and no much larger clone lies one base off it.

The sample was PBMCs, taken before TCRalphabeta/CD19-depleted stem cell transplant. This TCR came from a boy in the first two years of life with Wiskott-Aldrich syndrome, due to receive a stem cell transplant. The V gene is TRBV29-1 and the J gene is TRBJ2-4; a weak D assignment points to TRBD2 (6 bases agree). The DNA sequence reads TGCAGCGCAAAGACTAGTCTGGCCAAAAACATTCAGTACTTC. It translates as CSAKTSLAKNIQYF.